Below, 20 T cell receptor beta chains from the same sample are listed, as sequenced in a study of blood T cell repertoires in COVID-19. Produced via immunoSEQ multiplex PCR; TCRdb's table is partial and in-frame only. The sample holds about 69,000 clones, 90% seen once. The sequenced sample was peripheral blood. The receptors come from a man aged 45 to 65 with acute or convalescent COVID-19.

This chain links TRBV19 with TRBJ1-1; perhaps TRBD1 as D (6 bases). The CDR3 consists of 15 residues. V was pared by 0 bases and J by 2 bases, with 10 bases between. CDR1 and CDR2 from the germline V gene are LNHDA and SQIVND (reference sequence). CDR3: CASSIDRQANTEAFF. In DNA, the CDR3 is TGTGCCAGTAGTATAGATAGACAGGCTAACACTGAAGCTTTCTTT. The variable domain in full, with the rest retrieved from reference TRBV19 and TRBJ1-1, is DGGITQSPKYLFRKEGQNVTLSCEQNLNHDAMYWYRQDPGQGLRLIYYSQIVNDFQKGDIAEGYSVSREKKESFPLTVTSAQKNPTAFYLCASSIDRQANTEAFFGQGTRLTVV.

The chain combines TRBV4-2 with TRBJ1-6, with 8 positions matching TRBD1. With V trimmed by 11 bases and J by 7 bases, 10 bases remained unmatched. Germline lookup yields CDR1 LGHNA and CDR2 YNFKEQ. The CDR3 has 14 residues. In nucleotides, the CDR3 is TGTGCCGGTGTGCGGACAGGGATGAATTCACCCCTCCACTTT. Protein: CAGVRTGMNSPLHF.

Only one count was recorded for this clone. CDR3 in DNA: TGTGCCAGCAGTGGGGGACGGGACAGGGGTAAAAACATTCAGTACTTC. This gives the protein CASSGGRDRGKNIQYF. The rearrangement links TRBV5-4 to TRBJ2-4; 10 bases align to TRBD1. The CDR3 runs 16 residues. The V segment lost 5 bases and the J segment 4 bases; nucleotides outside the gene matches: 9. CDR1 is SGHNT, CDR2 YYREEE, per germline (reference sequence).

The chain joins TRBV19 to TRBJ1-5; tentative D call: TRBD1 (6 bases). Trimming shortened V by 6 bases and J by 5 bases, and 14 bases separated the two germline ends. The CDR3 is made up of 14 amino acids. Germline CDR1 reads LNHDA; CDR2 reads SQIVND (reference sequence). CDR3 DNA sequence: TGTGCCAGTAGGGAGACAGGCCGGGATCAGCCCCAGCATTTT. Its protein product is CASRETGRDQPQHF.

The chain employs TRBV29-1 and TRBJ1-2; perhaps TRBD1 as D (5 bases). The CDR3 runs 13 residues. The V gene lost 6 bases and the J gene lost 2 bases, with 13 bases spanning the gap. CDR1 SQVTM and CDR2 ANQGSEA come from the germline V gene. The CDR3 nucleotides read TGCAGCGTCCATGGGGGGAGGAACTATGGCTACACCTTC. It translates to CSVHGGRNYGYTF. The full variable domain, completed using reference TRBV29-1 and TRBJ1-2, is SAVISQKPSRDICQRGTSLTIQCQVDSQVTMMFWYRQQPGQSLTLIATANQGSEATYESGFVIDKFPISRPNLTFSTLTVSNMSPEDSSIYLCSVHGGRNYGYTFGSGTRLTVV.

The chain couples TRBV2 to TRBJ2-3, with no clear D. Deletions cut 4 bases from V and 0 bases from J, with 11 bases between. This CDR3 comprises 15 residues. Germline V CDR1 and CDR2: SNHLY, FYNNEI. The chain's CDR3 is CASSALLPSTDTQYF. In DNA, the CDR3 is TGTGCCAGCAGTGCCCTCCTCCCTAGCACAGATACGCAGTATTTT.

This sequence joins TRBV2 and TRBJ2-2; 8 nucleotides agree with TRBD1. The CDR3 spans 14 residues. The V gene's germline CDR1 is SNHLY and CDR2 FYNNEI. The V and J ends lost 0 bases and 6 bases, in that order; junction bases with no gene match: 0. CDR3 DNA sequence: TGTGCCAGCAGTGAAGCACAGGGGGCCGGGGAGCTGTTTTTT. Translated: CASSEAQGAGELFF. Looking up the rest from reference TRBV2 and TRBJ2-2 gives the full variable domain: EPEVTQTPSHQVTQMGQEVILRCVPISNHLYFYWYRQILGQKVEFLVSFYNNEISEKSEIFDDQFSVERPDGSNFTLKIRSTKLEDSAMYFCASSEAQGAGELFFGEGSRLTVL.

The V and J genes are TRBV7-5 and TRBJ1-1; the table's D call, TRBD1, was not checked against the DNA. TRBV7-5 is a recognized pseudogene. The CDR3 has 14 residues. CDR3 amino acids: CVRSPGQLNTEAFF. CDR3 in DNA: TGTGTCAGAAGCCCGGGACAGTTGAACACTGAAGCTTTCTTT.

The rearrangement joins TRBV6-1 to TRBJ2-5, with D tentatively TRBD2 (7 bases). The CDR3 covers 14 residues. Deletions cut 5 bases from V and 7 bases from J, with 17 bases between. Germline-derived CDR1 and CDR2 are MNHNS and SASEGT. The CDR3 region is CASSPQGRGGTQYF. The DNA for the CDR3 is TGTGCCAGCAGTCCACAGGGTAGGGGGGGGACCCAGTACTTC.

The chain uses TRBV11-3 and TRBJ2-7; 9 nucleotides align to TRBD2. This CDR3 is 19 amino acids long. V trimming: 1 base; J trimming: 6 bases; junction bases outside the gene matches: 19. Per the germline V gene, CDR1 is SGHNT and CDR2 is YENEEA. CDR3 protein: CASSLAGEAGGPSGCEQYF. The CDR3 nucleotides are TGTGCCAGCAGCTTAGCAGGAGAGGCGGGAGGGCCTTCGGGCTGCGAGCAGTACTTC.

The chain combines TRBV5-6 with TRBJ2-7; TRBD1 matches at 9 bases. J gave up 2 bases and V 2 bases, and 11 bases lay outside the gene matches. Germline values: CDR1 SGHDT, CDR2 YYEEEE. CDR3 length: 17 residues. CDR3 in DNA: TGTGCCAGCAGCTTAGGGACAGGGAGCGTATACGCCTACGAGCAGTACTTC. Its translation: CASSLGTGSVYAYEQYF.

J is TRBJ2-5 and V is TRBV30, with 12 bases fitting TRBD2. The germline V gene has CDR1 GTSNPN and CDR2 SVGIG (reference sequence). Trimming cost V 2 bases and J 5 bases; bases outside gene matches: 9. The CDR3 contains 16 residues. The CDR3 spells CAWSTSGRRRGETQYF. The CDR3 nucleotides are TGTGCCTGGAGTACTAGCGGGAGGAGGAGAGGGGAGACCCAGTACTTC.

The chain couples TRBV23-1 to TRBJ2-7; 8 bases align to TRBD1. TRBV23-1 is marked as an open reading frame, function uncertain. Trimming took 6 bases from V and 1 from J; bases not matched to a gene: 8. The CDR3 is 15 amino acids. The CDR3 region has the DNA TGCGCCAGCAGAACCCGGGACAGGATATCCTACGAGCAGTACTTC. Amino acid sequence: CASRTRDRISYEQYF.

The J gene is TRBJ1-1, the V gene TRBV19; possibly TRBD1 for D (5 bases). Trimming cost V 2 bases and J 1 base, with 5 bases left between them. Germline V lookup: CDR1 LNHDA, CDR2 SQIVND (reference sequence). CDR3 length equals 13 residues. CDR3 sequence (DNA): TGTGCCAGTAGTATAACAGGGAACACTGAAGCTTTCTTT. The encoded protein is CASSITGNTEAFF.

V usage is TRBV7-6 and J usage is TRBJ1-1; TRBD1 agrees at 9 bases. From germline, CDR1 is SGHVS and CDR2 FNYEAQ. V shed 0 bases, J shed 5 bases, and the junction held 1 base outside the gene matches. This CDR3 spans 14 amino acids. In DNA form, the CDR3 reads TGTGCCAGCAGCTTAGCGACAGGGGGGACTGAAGCTTTCTTT. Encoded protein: CASSLATGGTEAFF.

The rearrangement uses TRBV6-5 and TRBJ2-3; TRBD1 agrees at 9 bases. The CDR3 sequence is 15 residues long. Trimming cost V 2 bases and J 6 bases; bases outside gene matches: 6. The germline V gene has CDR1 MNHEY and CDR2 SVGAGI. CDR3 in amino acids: CASSYGDRVLDTQYF. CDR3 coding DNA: TGTGCCAGCAGTTACGGGGACAGGGTTTTGGATACGCAGTATTTT.

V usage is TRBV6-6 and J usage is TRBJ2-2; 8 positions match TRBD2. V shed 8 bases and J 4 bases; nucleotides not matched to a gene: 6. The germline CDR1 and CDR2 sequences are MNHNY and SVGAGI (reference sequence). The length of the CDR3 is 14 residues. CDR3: CASLRGGSTGELFF. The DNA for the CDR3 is TGTGCCAGCCTTCGGGGGGGTAGCACCGGGGAGCTGTTTTTT.

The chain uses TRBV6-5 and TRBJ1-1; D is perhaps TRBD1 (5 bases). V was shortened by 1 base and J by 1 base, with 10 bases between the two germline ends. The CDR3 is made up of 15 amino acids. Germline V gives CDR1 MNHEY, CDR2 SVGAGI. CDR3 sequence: CASSYLGGSNTEAFF. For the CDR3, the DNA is TGTGCCAGCAGTTACTTGGGGGGATCGAACACTGAAGCTTTCTTT.

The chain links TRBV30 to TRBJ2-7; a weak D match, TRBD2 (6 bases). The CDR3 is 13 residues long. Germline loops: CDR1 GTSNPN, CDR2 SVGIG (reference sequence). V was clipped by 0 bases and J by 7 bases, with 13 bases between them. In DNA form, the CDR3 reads TGTGCCTGGAGTGTACTGGGGGGAAGGGAGCAGTACTTC. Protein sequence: CAWSVLGGREQYF. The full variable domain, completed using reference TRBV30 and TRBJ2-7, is SQTIHQWPATLVQPVGSPLSLECTVEGTSNPNLYWYRQAAGRGLQLLFYSVGIGQISSEVPQNLSASRPQDRQFILSSKKLLLSDSGFYLCAWSVLGGREQYFGPGTRLTVT.

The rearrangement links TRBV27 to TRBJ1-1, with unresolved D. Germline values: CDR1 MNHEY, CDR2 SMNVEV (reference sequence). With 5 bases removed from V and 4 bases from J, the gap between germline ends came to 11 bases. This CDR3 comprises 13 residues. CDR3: CASSGPAGTEAFF. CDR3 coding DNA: TGTGCCAGCAGTGGGCCCGCTGGCACTGAAGCTTTCTTT.